This is a list of T cell receptor beta chains from one sample in a study of T cell responses to AZD1222 COVID-19 vaccine. The assay was immunoSEQ multiplex PCR, and TCRdb's table has in-frame clones only and misses some. The table lists about 110,000 clones, roughly nine tenths of them singletons. The input for sequencing was peripheral blood, taken on day 0 of MenACWY control vaccination. All receptors derive from an adult in good health. The CDR3 runs from the conserved cysteine through the conserved F or W. A D gene is named only where the DNA matches it firmly. Only part of the rows carry a size: once, few, many, or a class if the clone is expanded.

d_call,clone_size,j_call,v_call,cdr3_aa,cdr3_nt
TRBD2,-,TRBJ2-5,TRBV28,CASRAGGIQETQYF,TGTGCCAGCAGGGCGGGGGGGATCCAAGAGACCCAGTACTTC
-,-,TRBJ1-2,TRBV4-2,CASSQDIQGGYYGYTF,TGTGCCAGCAGCCAAGATATCCAGGGAGGATACTATGGCTACACCTTC
TRBD1,-,TRBJ2-5,TRBV28,CASSNRGLGETQYF,TGTGCCAGCAGTAACAGGGGGTTGGGAGAGACCCAGTACTTC
-,-,TRBJ1-1,TRBV25-1,CASSEWAGAVGNTEAFF,TGTGCCAGCAGTGAATGGGCAGGGGCAGTGGGGAACACTGAAGCTTTCTTT
TRBD1,-,TRBJ1-5,TRBV7-8,CASSLGGTANSNQPQHF,TGTGCCAGCAGCTTAGGTGGGACAGCAAATAGCAATCAGCCCCAGCATTTT
-,once,TRBJ2-1,TRBV2,CASSRQNNEQFF,TGTGCCAGCAGTCGACAAAACAATGAGCAGTTCTTC
-,once,TRBJ2-3,TRBV27,CASSLSTTTDTQYF,TGTGCCAGCAGTTTATCAACTACCACAGATACGCAGTATTTT
-,-,TRBJ1-6,TRBV5-5,CASSSDRTASSYNSPLHF,TGTGCCAGCAGCTCCGATCGGACGGCGAGCTCCTATAATTCACCCCTCCACTTT
TRBD1,-,TRBJ2-6,TRBV10-3,CAINPGQGEAGANVLTF,TGTGCCATCAACCCCGGACAGGGGGAGGCTGGGGCCAACGTCCTGACTTTC
-,-,TRBJ1-5,TRBV4-1,CASSSRQNSNQPQHF,TGCGCCAGCAGCAGCCGGCAGAATAGCAATCAGCCCCAGCATTTT
-,-,TRBJ1-1,TRBV19,CASSRIDRPNTEAFF,TGTGCCAGTAGCCGGATTGACAGGCCGAACACTGAAGCTTTCTTT
-,-,TRBJ2-7,TRBV6-1,CASSEWSDPAYEQYF,TGTGCCAGCAGTGAATGGTCAGATCCCGCCTACGAGCAGTACTTC